This T cell receptor (beta chain) was captured in a study of blood T cells in healthy people across ages. Points from the study as a whole: Diversity was higher, and naive CD4+ cells more numerous, in long-lived donors than in aged donors.

Concerning this clonotype itself: Its antigen is unknown.

Per-sample yields of isolated PBMCs were at least 6 million. Alongside a J-beta primer mix, a sample-barcoded 5' primer served in a second PCR lasting about 7 to 12 cycles. TCRdb itself ran the 5' RACE reads through MiXCR, one entry per CDR3 protein. The sample lists over 500,000 distinct CDR3 sequences; around 52% were seen once. Trimming removed 4 bases at V and 8 bases at J, with 10 bases between. This CDR3 is built from 12 residues. From germline, CDR1 is SGHRS and CDR2 YFSETQ. This sequence originates from an elderly woman in good health. The sequenced sample was blood. The chain links TRBV5-1 to TRBJ2-1, with no clear D. For the CDR3, the DNA is TGCGCCAGCAGCCCCAAAGGCGATGAGCAGTTCTTC. It encodes CASSPKGDEQFF.